Listed here are 22 T cell receptor beta chains from one sample, sequenced in a study of cytomegalovirus exposure and HLA in healthy donors. PCR involved 60 Vbeta and 13 Jbeta primers. The repertoire was sequenced with immunoSEQ multiplex PCR; TCRdb's copy has only in-frame clones and lacks some. The sample lists around 160,000 clones, roughly 79% occurring once. The sequenced sample consisted of PBMCs. Source of these receptors: a man aged 18 to 35 in good health and CMV-seropositive.

CDR3 amino acids: CASSPSPGTGDNTGELFF. CDR3 DNA sequence: TGTGCCAGCAGTCCGTCTCCCGGGACAGGGGACAACACCGGGGAGCTGTTTTTT. The gene calls are TRBV28 and TRBJ2-2; 10 bases map to TRBD1. The CDR3 spans 18 residues. The trim removed 5 bases at V and 2 bases at J, leaving 11 bases unmatched. Germline V CDR1 and CDR2: MDHEN, SYDVKM.

The chain recombines TRBV20-1 with TRBJ2-3, with 9 positions matching TRBD1. V lost 5 bases, J lost 11 bases, and 5 bases stayed unmatched. Germline values: CDR1 DFQATT, CDR2 SNEGSKA (reference sequence). CDR3 length equals 11 residues. DNA for the CDR3: TGCAGTGCTGGGACAGGGAGAGGGCAGTATTTT. This translates into CSAGTGRGQYF.

The chain combines TRBV28 with TRBJ2-1; D is possibly TRBD1 (5 bases). Germline CDR1 reads MDHEN; CDR2 reads SYDVKM. This CDR3 has 13 amino acids. V lost 6 bases to trimming and J lost 5 bases, with 11 bases between them. CDR3 loop: CASRGQPNNEQFF. The CDR3 region has the DNA TGTGCCAGCAGGGGGCAGCCTAACAATGAGCAGTTCTTC.

The chain recombines TRBV6-6 with TRBJ2-7, with no clear D. This CDR3 spans 14 amino acids. Between the trimmed V and J ends, which lost 7 bases and 0 bases, there was a span of 13 bases. CDR1 is MNHNY and CDR2 is SVGAGI in the germline V gene (reference sequence). CDR3: CASTTEQTSYEQYF. DNA of the CDR3: TGTGCCAGCACCACGGAACAGACCTCCTACGAGCAGTACTTC.

The chain couples TRBV7-9 to TRBJ1-2, with a weak D call TRBD1 (5 bases). CDR3 size: 14 residues. The V end lost 5 bases, the J end lost 5 bases, and 15 bases lay between the germline ends. Germline values: CDR1 SEHNR, CDR2 FQNEAQ (reference sequence). CDR3 DNA sequence: TGTGCCAGCAGCAAAAACGACAGAATTTATGGCTACACCTTC. Encoded protein: CASSKNDRIYGYTF.

The V and J genes are TRBV9 and TRBJ2-7; 9 bases line up with TRBD1. CDR1 and CDR2 from the germline V gene are SGDLS and YYNGEE. With V trimmed by 3 bases and J by 3 bases, 7 bases remained unmatched. The CDR3 sequence is 15 residues long. The CDR3 DNA sequence: TGTGCCAGCAGCGCCCAGACAGGGGGTATCTACGAGCAGTACTTC. It codes for CASSAQTGGIYEQYF.

The V call is TRBV5-4, the J call TRBJ1-2, with TRBD1 identical over 7 bases. V was pared by 2 bases and J by 6 bases, with 10 bases of the junction left unmatched. The CDR3 extends over 15 amino acids. Germline CDR1 SGHNT, CDR2 YYREEE (reference sequence). CDR3 in DNA: TGTGCCAGCAGCTTCTGGACAGGATCCTACAATGGCTACACCTTC. Translation: CASSFWTGSYNGYTF.

This chain links TRBV9 with TRBJ2-2; 11 bases are a match to TRBD1. Germline V CDR1 and CDR2: SGDLS, YYNGEE. V lost 4 bases, J lost 3 bases, and 5 bases stayed unmatched. The CDR3 is made up of 16 amino acids. Written as DNA, the CDR3 is TGTGCCAGCAGCCGGACAGGGGGCGAGGACACCGGGGAGCTGTTTTTT. Its translation: CASSRTGGEDTGELFF.

A word on this clone: One end of the junction varies from germline; a read error may be responsible. The chain employs TRBV2 and TRBJ1-1; D call uncertain. CDR1 and CDR2 (germline): SNHLY, FYNNEI. This CDR3 comprises 13 residues. CDR3 in amino acids: CASSEDNYTEAFF. As DNA, the CDR3 is TGTGCCAGCAGTGAAGACAACTACACCGAAGCTTTCTTT.

J is TRBJ2-5 and V is TRBV7-8; maybe TRBD1 (5 bases). Germline values: CDR1 SGHVS, CDR2 FQNEAQ. V lost 4 bases and J 5 bases, leaving 17 bases between the germline ends. CDR3 length: 15 amino acids. The CDR3 region has the DNA TGTGCCAGCAGCTCCTGGAACCAGGGTCCCGAGACCCAGTACTTC. This codes for CASSSWNQGPETQYF. Full variable domain (outside the CDR3, taken from reference TRBV7-8 and TRBJ2-5): GAGVSQSPRYKVAKRGQDVALRCDPISGHVSLFWYQQALGQGPEFLTYFQNEAQLDKSGLPSDRFFAERPEGSVSTLKIQRTQQEDSAVYLCASSSWNQGPETQYFGPGTRLLVL.

J is TRBJ2-7 and V is TRBV4-1; D is possibly TRBD2 (5 bases). V lost 4 bases and J 3 bases, leaving 16 bases between the germline ends. Per germline, CDR1 MGHRA and CDR2 YSYEKL. CDR3 length: 15 amino acids. CDR3 in amino acids: CASSPSVIGVYEQYF. The CDR3 nucleotides are TGCGCCAGCAGCCCGAGCGTGATCGGGGTCTACGAGCAGTACTTC.

This clone appeared a single time. DNA of the CDR3: TGTGCCAGCAGCCTAAAAGGGGACACTGAAGCTTTCTTT. Translating it yields CASSLKGDTEAFF. The rearrangement uses TRBV5-4 and TRBJ1-1; possibly TRBD1 for D (5 bases). In germline, CDR1 is SGHNT, CDR2 YYREEE (reference sequence). The CDR3 runs 13 residues. The V and J ends lost 4 bases and 3 bases respectively, with 10 bases between them.

The chain links TRBV5-1 to TRBJ2-6, with 11 nucleotides matching TRBD1. Germline lookup yields CDR1 SGHRS and CDR2 YFSETQ. The V gene end was trimmed by 3 bases and the J gene end by 4 bases; junction bases not matched to a gene: 6. There are 17 residues in the CDR3. Here the CDR3 reads CASSSGTGGKGANVLTF. In DNA, the CDR3 is TGCGCCAGCAGCTCCGGGACAGGGGGTAAGGGGGCCAACGTCCTGACTTTC.

The chain joins TRBV5-5 to TRBJ2-5, with D perhaps TRBD1 (6 bases). V lost 4 bases, J lost 1 base, and 11 bases lay in between. The CDR3 has 14 residues. Germline values: CDR1 SGHKS, CDR2 YYEKEE (reference sequence). As DNA, the CDR3 is TGTGCCAGCAGCCGCTTGGGGGCCCAAGAGACCCAGTACTTC. Residues: CASSRLGAQETQYF.

V and J are TRBV7-2 and TRBJ2-7; maybe TRBD2 (5 bases). Germline V gives CDR1 SGHTA, CDR2 FQGNSA. This CDR3 is 14 amino acids long. The V and J ends lost 5 bases and 3 bases respectively, with 14 bases between them. CDR3 DNA sequence: TGTGCCAGCAGCGGTGCGGGCTTGAACTACGAGCAGTACTTC. Translating gives CASSGAGLNYEQYF.

The V call is TRBV5-4, the J call TRBJ2-3; D possibly corresponds to TRBD2 (6 bases). The V end was cut by 0 bases, the J end by 2 bases, with 25 bases between. The germline V gene encodes CDR1 SGHNT and CDR2 YYREEE (reference sequence). CDR3 length: 20 amino acids. CDR3 DNA: TGTGCCAGCAGCTTGGACGGGTCCTGGGAAAGCGGGTCCCCCACAGATACGCAGTATTTT. Residues: CASSLDGSWESGSPTDTQYF.

The gene calls are TRBV7-7 and TRBJ2-7; D ambiguous. V was cut by 5 bases and J by 3 bases, with 17 bases left in between. This CDR3 contains 15 residues. CDR1 and CDR2 (germline): SSHAT, FNYEAQ (reference sequence). The CDR3 nucleotides read TGTGCCAGCAGCCTAGAGAGACACGACCGCTACGAGCAGTACTTC. Its translation is CASSLERHDRYEQYF.

This clone was observed at least ten times. This chain connects TRBV19 to TRBJ1-5, with TRBD1 matching over 9 bases. CDR1 is LNHDA, CDR2 SQIVND, per germline (reference sequence). CDR3 size: 14 residues. The junction had 6 bases not matched to a gene; V was cut back by 5 bases and J by 7 bases. CDR3 DNA: TGTGCCAGTAGTTGGGGGACAGGGCCGCAGCCCCAGCATTTT. This encodes CASSWGTGPQPQHF.

V and J are TRBV28 and TRBJ2-1; 10 bases agree with TRBD1. V lost 8 bases and J lost 7; bases outside the gene matches: 8. CDR1 is MDHEN and CDR2 is SYDVKM in the germline V gene. The CDR3 length is 14 residues. The CDR3 loop reads CASQRDRGWNEQFF. DNA for the CDR3: TGTGCCAGCCAGCGGGACAGGGGCTGGAATGAGCAGTTCTTC.

The chain combines TRBV7-6 with TRBJ2-7, with no clear D. Germline loops: CDR1 SGHVS, CDR2 FNYEAQ. V was clipped by 5 bases and J by 0 bases, with 11 bases between them. This CDR3 is built from 14 residues. This chain's CDR3 is CASSPLQISYEQYF. The CDR3 region has the DNA TGTGCCAGCAGCCCTTTACAGATCTCCTACGAGCAGTACTTC.

This rearrangement joins TRBV4-2 to TRBJ2-7; 11 bases fit TRBD2. The J segment lost 7 bases and the V segment lost 0 bases, leaving 11 bases of the junction unmatched. The CDR3 is made up of 17 amino acids. Germline V lookup: CDR1 LGHNA, CDR2 YNFKEQ. The DNA for the CDR3 is TGTGCCAGCAGCCAAGACCCCAATACTAGCGGGAGTGGTGAGCAGTACTTC. Its translation: CASSQDPNTSGSGEQYF.

The gene calls are TRBV10-1 and TRBJ2-7; weak D call: TRBD2 (6 bases). Trimming shortened V by 0 bases and J by 2 bases, and 11 bases separated the two germline ends. CDR3 length: 15 amino acids. Germline loops: CDR1 WNHNN, CDR2 SYGVQD (reference sequence). CDR3 in amino acids: CASSESKDYPYEQYF. DNA of the CDR3: TGCGCCAGCAGTGAGTCCAAGGACTATCCCTACGAGCAGTACTTC.